This paragraph covers one TCR beta chain sequence. Its antigen is still unknown. Sequencing was performed with immunoSEQ multiplex PCR; in TCRdb, only in-frame clones are kept and a portion is missing. This sample yields some 110,000 clones, of which 75% to 90% are seen a single time; about 0.89% belongs to the top ten. This entry belongs to a study of T cell clones after liver transplantation. Background on the study: Subjects received no induction therapy and standard immunosuppression until randomization at 12-24 months post-transplant.

Thawed unstimulated PBMCs were FACS-sorted by CD3, CD4 and CD8 into two populations. Whole-study results and caveats: A larger donor-reactive than third-party decline suggested partial antigen-specific deletion.

Trimming took off 8 bases at V and 5 bases at J, with 9 bases between the two ends. Germline CDR1 SNHLY, CDR2 FYNNEI. This CDR3 spans 11 amino acids. The V gene is TRBV2, the J gene TRBJ2-5; D not resolved. Sequenced material: CD4+ T cells from blood, taken before liver transplant. This clonotype was obtained from a human donor who received a liver transplant. Here the CDR3 reads CASHTPETQYF. CDR3 coding DNA: TGTGCCAGCCACACACCGGAGACCCAGTACTTC.